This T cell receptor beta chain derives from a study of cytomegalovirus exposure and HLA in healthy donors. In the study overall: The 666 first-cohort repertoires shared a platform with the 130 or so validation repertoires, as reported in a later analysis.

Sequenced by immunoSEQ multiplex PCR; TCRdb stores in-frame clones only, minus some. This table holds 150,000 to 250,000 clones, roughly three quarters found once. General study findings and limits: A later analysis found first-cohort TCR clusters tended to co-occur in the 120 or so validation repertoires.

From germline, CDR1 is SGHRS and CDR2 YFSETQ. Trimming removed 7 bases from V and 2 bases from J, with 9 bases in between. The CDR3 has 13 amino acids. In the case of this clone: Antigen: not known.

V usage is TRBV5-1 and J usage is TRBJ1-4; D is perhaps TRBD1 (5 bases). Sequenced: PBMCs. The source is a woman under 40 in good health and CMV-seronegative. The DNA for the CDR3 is TGCGCCAGCGCCCGGGGGACTAATGAAAAACTGTTTTTT. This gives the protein CASARGTNEKLFF.